The rows below give T cell receptor beta chains drawn from one sample of a study of PD-L1 blockade in urothelial cancer. Libraries were prepared by immunoSEQ multiplex PCR; TCRdb keeps only in-frame clonotypes and omits some of them. The table lists about 49,000 clones, approximately 79% of them singletons, with about 9.4% in the top ten. Sequenced material: PBMCs, taken around atezolizumab (anti-PD-L1) treatment. Every receptor here comes from a man aged 65 to 79 with urothelial cancer. The conserved cysteine and the conserved F or W are not part of the CDR3 here.

V	CDR3
TRBV19	ASSMERQGARAGELF
TRBV19	ASSSRSGQTEAF
TRBV6-6	ASVPRDRANEQY
TRBV5-1	ASSLGQGGNEKLF
TRBV5-4	ASSLGQGLRTEAF
TRBV11-3	ASSPGGQGRDEQF
TRBV19	ASSSDRGQPQH
TRBV5-1	ASSIGLAGTEWEQF
TRBV7-8	ASSAGGWGEKLF
TRBV19	ASSKHPTGEETQY
TRBV7-9	ASSLVGDSQETQY
TRBV13	ASSLLPGEQY
TRBV2	ASSLTSSRLAGVNEQF
TRBV19	ASRRQGEDIQY
TRBV27	ASSPHRLAGTLSTDTQY
TRBV7-2	ASSPWRGGYGYT
TRBV14	ASSRDRESFGYT
TRBV28	ASSLPQGYNEQF
TRBV6-1	ASSAGEQRKQETQY
TRBV6-5	ASSVQGSYEQY
TRBV7-8	ASSSGGEETQY
TRBV5-4	ASRHRETYGYT
TRBV5-1	ASSLAWTAYEQY
TRBV29-1	SGRAYNEQF
TRBV30	AWERRVQETQY
TRBV25-1	ASSGLAGADTQY
TRBV6-1	ASSVNSGSSYNEQF
TRBV2	ASAQGASTDTQY
TRBV18	ASSPPSRTGELF
TRBV2	ASSEGLNNEQF
TRBV7-3	ASSLLQGTGELF
TRBV11-2	ASSGGTDFEAF
TRBV7-9	ASSVMTGPDTQY
TRBV5-1	ASSPLAPDTQY
TRBV30	AWSSRGLLTYEQY
TRBV7-7	ASSLDRGMGKQY
TRBV6-1	ASIPTDSHFYGYT